One and the same sample provided the 10 T cell receptor beta chains below, sequenced in a study of T cells in Graves' hyperthyroidism and ophthalmopathy. The TCR beta CDR3 regions underwent amplification using RNA transcripts as the source. First-round RT-PCR of the TCR CDR3 relied on the HTBI primer set. TCRdb processed the multiplex PCR reads anew with MiXCR; each CDR3 protein has one entry. The data hold 300,000 to 450,000 distinct CDR3 sequences, with about 15% observed a single time. Material: blood. The receptors were sampled from a woman aged 25 to 45 with Graves' ophthalmopathy.

In this sample, this clonotype turned up many times. This chain uses TRBV7-2 with TRBJ1-4; the match to TRBD1 covers 10 bases. Germline lookup yields CDR1 SGHTA and CDR2 FQGNSA. The CDR3 is 15 residues long. The J segment lost 6 bases and the V segment lost 5 bases, leaving 6 bases of the junction unmatched. For the CDR3, the DNA is TGTGCCAGCAGCCTGGGGACAGGGGTTGATGAAAAACTGTTTTTT. This codes for CASSLGTGVDEKLFF.

This clonotype was seen at least ten times. The J gene is TRBJ2-7, the V gene TRBV12-3 or TRBV12-4, with D possibly being TRBD2 (5 bases). Trimming removed 4 bases from V and 7 bases from J, with 17 bases in between. The CDR3 consists of 14 residues. The CDR3 DNA reads TGTGCCAGCAGTTGGAGGACTGCCTTGGGGGAGCAGTACTTC. This codes for CASSWRTALGEQYF.

This clonotype was found many times. The V call is TRBV20-1, the J call TRBJ1-2, with D hard to call. Trimming cost V 4 bases and J 8 bases, with 14 bases left between them. CDR3 length: 12 residues. Germline-derived CDR1 and CDR2 are DFQATT and SNEGSKA (reference sequence). CDR3 sequence: CSANRLLGGYTF. The CDR3 region has the DNA TGCAGTGCTAACAGATTACTAGGCGGCTACACCTTC.

In its sample, this clonotype was seen many times. The V and J genes are TRBV30 and TRBJ1-5; possibly TRBD1 for D (6 bases). Germline CDR1 and CDR2: GTSNPN and SVGIG (reference sequence). The CDR3 has 13 amino acids. Trimming took 8 bases from V and 7 from J, leaving 18 bases between them. CDR3 nucleotide sequence: TGTGCCGGACGGGGGGCGCCGGGGCAGCCCCAGCATTTT. It encodes CAGRGAPGQPQHF.

As for this clonotype: One junction end disagrees with the germline gene, perhaps due to a read error. V gene TRBV20-1 combines with J gene TRBJ2-5, with 12 bases fitting TRBD2. The CDR3 extends over 15 amino acids. Germline loops: CDR1 DFQATT, CDR2 SNEGSKA (reference sequence). The CDR3 is CSGTPPSGGAGTQYF. CDR3 coding DNA: TGCAGTGGTACGCCCCCTAGCGGGGGGGCGGGGACCCAATACTTC.

This clonotype was counted ten times or more. The chain combines TRBV20-1 with TRBJ2-7, with D perhaps being TRBD1 or TRBD2 (5 bases each). Trimming left V 6 bases short and J 3 bases short, with 9 bases between. The V gene's germline CDR1 is DFQATT and CDR2 SNEGSKA (reference sequence). This CDR3 has 11 amino acids. The chain's CDR3 is CSAVRGYEQYF. The DNA for the CDR3 is TGCAGTGCGGTGAGGGGCTACGAGCAGTACTTC.

This clonotype was picked up many times. This chain uses TRBV4-1 with TRBJ2-1; 11 bases line up with TRBD2. Germline CDR1 reads MGHRA; CDR2 reads YSYEKL. This CDR3 contains 16 residues. After removal of 1 base from V and 5 bases from J, the junction contained 4 bases not matched to a gene. CDR3 DNA: TGCGCCAGCAGCCAAGCTCCTAGCGGGGGGCACAATGAGCAGTTCTTC. Translated, it gives CASSQAPSGGHNEQFF.

This clonotype was counted many times. This sequence joins TRBV2 and TRBJ2-1; 9 bases map to TRBD1. Germline CDR1 and CDR2: SNHLY and FYNNEI. V trimming: 4 bases; J trimming: 4 bases; junction bases outside the gene matches: 5. The CDR3 is 15 amino acids. CDR3 region: CASSVNRGQYNEQFF. Here the CDR3 DNA reads TGTGCCAGCAGTGTTAACAGGGGGCAATACAATGAGCAGTTCTTC.

This clonotype was seen repeatedly, ten times or more. The chain joins TRBV6-1 to TRBJ2-1; 13 nucleotides line up with TRBD2. Germline CDR1 is MNHNS and CDR2 is SASEGT. V trimming: 4 bases; J trimming: 1 base; junction bases outside the gene matches: 4. This CDR3 has 17 amino acids. The CDR3 spells CASSGGTSGVSYNEQFF. CDR3 coding DNA: TGTGCCAGCAGTGGGGGGACTAGCGGGGTGTCCTACAATGAGCAGTTCTTC.

This rearrangement joins TRBV2 to TRBJ1-5; 11 bases map to TRBD1. The V and J ends lost 6 bases and 7 bases, in that order; junction bases with no gene match: 5. CDR1 is SNHLY, CDR2 FYNNEI, per germline. The CDR3 covers 14 residues. CDR3 in DNA: TGTGCCAGCAGGGCCGGGACAGGGGGGCAGCCCCAGCATTTT. It translates to CASRAGTGGQPQHF. The variable domain in full, completed from reference TRBV2 and TRBJ1-5, reads EPEVTQTPSHQVTQMGQEVILRCVPISNHLYFYWYRQILGQKVEFLVSFYNNEISEKSEIFDDQFSVERPDGSNFTLKIRSTKLEDSAMYFCASRAGTGGQPQHFGDGTRLSIL.